These 3 T cell receptor beta chains share one sample of origin, sequenced in a study of cytomegalovirus exposure and HLA in healthy donors. Using immunoSEQ multiplex PCR, the repertoire was profiled, and TCRdb retains in-frame clones only, with some absent. Here the sample spans 50,000 to 70,000 clones, approximately 95% being singletons. Sequenced input: PBMCs. The receptors were sampled from a woman between 18 and 29 years old in good health and CMV-seropositive.

The chain is built from TRBV9 and TRBJ2-7; 11 bases are a match to TRBD1. There are 15 residues in the CDR3. J gave up 2 bases and V 6 bases, and 7 bases lay outside the gene matches. Germline values: CDR1 SGDLS, CDR2 YYNGEE. The CDR3 DNA follows: TGTGCCAGCACAATAGGACAGGGGGCCCCCTACGAGCAGTACTTC. Translated: CASTIGQGAPYEQYF.

The V and J genes are TRBV7-6 and TRBJ2-1, with 13 bases lining up with TRBD2. Germline V gene data show CDR1 as SGHVS and CDR2 as FNYEAQ. J lost 7 bases, V lost 3 bases, and 6 bases had no gene match. This CDR3 is 16 amino acids long. CDR3 bases: TGTGCCAGCAGCTTCTCTGTGACTAGCGGGGGGAATGAGCAGTTCTTC. It specifies CASSFSVTSGGNEQFF.

The J gene is TRBJ2-1, the V gene TRBV25-1; 10 bases match TRBD2. CDR3 length: 16 amino acids. V lost 0 bases and J lost 2; bases outside the gene matches: 1. Looked up from germline, CDR1 is MGHDK and CDR2 is SYGVNS. DNA of the CDR3: TGTGCCAGCAGTGAATATCTAGCGGGAGCCTACAATGAGCAGTTCTTC. The encoded protein is CASSEYLAGAYNEQFF.